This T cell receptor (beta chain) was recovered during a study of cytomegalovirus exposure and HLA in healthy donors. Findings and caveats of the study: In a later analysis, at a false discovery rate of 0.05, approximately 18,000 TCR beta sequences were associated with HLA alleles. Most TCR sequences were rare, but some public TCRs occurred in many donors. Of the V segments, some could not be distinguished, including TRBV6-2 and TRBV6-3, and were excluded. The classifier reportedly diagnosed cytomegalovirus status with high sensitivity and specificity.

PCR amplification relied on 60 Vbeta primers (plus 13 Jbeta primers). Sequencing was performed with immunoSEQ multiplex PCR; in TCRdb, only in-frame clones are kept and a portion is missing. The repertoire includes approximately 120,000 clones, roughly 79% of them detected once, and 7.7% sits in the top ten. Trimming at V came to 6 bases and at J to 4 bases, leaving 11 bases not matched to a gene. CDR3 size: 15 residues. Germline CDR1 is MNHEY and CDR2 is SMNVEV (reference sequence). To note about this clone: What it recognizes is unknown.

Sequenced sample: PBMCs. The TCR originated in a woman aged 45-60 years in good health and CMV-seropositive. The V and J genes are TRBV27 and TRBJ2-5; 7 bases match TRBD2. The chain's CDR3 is CASSPGGGTGETQYF. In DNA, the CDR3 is TGTGCCAGCAGCCCCGGGGGAGGGACGGGAGAGACCCAGTACTTC.